This TCR beta chain was observed in a study of blood T cell repertoires in COVID-19. On the study more broadly: COVID-19 samples collected from the United States, Italy and Spain covered acute and convalescent phases.

Profiled with immunoSEQ multiplex PCR; TCRdb holds only in-frame clones, not every one. The sample gives tens of thousands of clones, roughly 78% of which show up once; about 5.4% is in the top ten. This CDR3 is 12 amino acids long. Germline assignment: CDR1 SGHTA and CDR2 FQGNSA. The V end was cut by 5 bases, the J end by 4 bases, with 8 bases between. V and J are TRBV7-2 and TRBJ1-2; D is undetermined. The clonotype was recovered from a woman at least 80 years old with active or convalescent COVID-19. The sequenced sample consisted of peripheral blood. The chain's CDR3 is CASSLLSYGYTF. CDR3 nucleotides: TGTGCCAGCAGCCTTTTGAGCTATGGCTACACCTTC.